One and the same sample provided the 9 T cell receptor beta chains below, sequenced in a study of cytomegalovirus exposure and HLA in healthy donors. Profiled with immunoSEQ multiplex PCR; TCRdb holds only in-frame clones, not every one. The table lists tens of thousands of clones, roughly 93% of them singletons. Sequences were obtained from PBMCs. These receptors all come from a woman in her 30s in good health and CMV-seronegative.

CDR3 sequence: CASSQGSRTYGYTF. In nucleotides, the CDR3 is TGCGCCAGCAGCCAAGGGTCTAGAACCTATGGCTACACCTTC. The chain links TRBV4-3 to TRBJ1-2; D gene ambiguous. Germline values: CDR1 LGHNA, CDR2 YSLEER. Trimming shortened V by 1 base and J by 4 bases, and 10 bases separated the two germline ends. CDR3 length equals 14 residues.

This rearrangement joins TRBV19 to TRBJ2-1; 10 nucleotides line up with TRBD2. Trimming cost V 3 bases and J 2 bases; bases outside gene matches: 7. The CDR3 extends over 17 amino acids. CDR1 is LNHDA and CDR2 is SQIVND in the germline V gene (reference sequence). The CDR3 DNA is TGTGCCAGTAGTATTGGGGCTAGCGGGGGAACCTACAATGAGCAGTTCTTC. It codes for CASSIGASGGTYNEQFF.

V is TRBV5-4 and J is TRBJ1-1; D is undetermined. This CDR3 has 14 residues. Germline V gene lookup returns CDR1 SGHNT and CDR2 YYREEE (reference sequence). V dropped 4 bases and J dropped 1 base, with 11 bases sitting between them. CDR3 bases: TGTGCCAGCAGCGGGGAGGTGTCGAACACTGAAGCTTTCTTT. Protein: CASSGEVSNTEAFF.

The chain's CDR3 is CACTPPGGGAFF. CDR3 DNA: TGTGCCTGTACACCCCCGGGCGGGGGGGCTTTCTTT. The rearrangement links TRBV30 to TRBJ1-1, with D possibly TRBD1 on 5 matching bases. The CDR3 extends over 12 amino acids. Trimming pared 6 bases from V and 11 bases from J, leaving 19 bases between. Germline CDR1 and CDR2: GTSNPN and SVGIG (reference sequence).

This chain joins TRBV10-2 and TRBJ1-2; TRBD1 might be the D (5 bases). V lost 3 bases and J lost 2, with 10 bases in between. This CDR3 contains 14 residues. Germline CDR1 is WSHSY and CDR2 is SAAADI. The CDR3 is CASSENRLNYGYTF. CDR3 nucleotide sequence: TGCGCCAGCAGTGAAAACAGGTTAAACTATGGCTACACCTTC.

The chain carries TRBV4-1 and TRBJ1-5, with D maybe TRBD1 (5 bases). Germline values: CDR1 MGHRA, CDR2 YSYEKL. V was clipped by 0 bases and J by 8 bases, with 14 bases between them. The CDR3 spans 15 residues. The CDR3: CASSQEVRRGKPQHF. The CDR3 DNA reads TGCGCCAGCAGCCAAGAAGTACGGCGGGGGAAGCCCCAGCATTTT.

CDR3 sequence: CASNRGLGETQYF. Here the CDR3 DNA reads TGCGCCAGTAACAGGGGGCTAGGAGAGACCCAGTACTTC. The genes are TRBV5-1 and TRBJ2-5; TRBD1 matches at 9 bases. J gave up 4 bases and V 8 bases, and 6 bases lay outside the gene matches. This CDR3 has 13 residues. Germline lookup yields CDR1 SGHRS and CDR2 YFSETQ.

The chain combines TRBV10-3 with TRBJ2-5, with 10 positions matching TRBD1. There are 14 residues in the CDR3. V shed 5 bases, J shed 3 bases, and the junction held 3 bases outside the gene matches. Germline V lookup: CDR1 ENHRY, CDR2 SYGVKD. Here the CDR3 DNA reads TGTGCCATCAGTCCTGGGACAGGGGAAGAGACCCAGTACTTC. Protein: CAISPGTGEETQYF.

The rearrangement links TRBV11-2 to TRBJ2-1; tentative D call: TRBD2 (5 bases). Germline CDR1 is SGHAT and CDR2 is FQNNGV. V was pared by 1 base and J by 6 bases, with 19 bases between. The CDR3 contains 17 residues. The DNA of the CDR3 is TGTGCCAGCAGCTTAGTAGTTATGCGGGCGTTCCCCAATGAGCAGTTCTTC. Protein sequence: CASSLVVMRAFPNEQFF.